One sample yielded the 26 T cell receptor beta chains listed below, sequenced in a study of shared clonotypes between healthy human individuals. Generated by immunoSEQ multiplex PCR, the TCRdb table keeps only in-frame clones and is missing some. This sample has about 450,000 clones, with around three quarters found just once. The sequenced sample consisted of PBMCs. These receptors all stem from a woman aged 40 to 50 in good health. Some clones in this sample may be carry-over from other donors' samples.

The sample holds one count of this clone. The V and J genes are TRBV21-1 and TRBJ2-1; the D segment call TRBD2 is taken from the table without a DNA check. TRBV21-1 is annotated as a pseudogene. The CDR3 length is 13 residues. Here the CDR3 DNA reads TGTGCCAGCAGGACTGCCCCCTACAATGAGCAGTTCTTC. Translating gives CASRTAPYNEQFF.

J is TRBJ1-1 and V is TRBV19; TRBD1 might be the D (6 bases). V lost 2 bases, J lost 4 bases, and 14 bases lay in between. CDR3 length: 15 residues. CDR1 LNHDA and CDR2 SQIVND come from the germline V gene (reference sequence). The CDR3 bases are TGTGCCAGTAGTATAAGGGGGGGCGCGGCCACTGAAGCTTTCTTT. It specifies CASSIRGGAATEAFF.

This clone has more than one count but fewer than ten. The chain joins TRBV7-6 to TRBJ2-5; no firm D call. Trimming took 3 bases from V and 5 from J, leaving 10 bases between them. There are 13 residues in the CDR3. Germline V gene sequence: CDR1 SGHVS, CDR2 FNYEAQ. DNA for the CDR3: TGTGCCAGCAGCTTCGACGAGGAGGAGACCCAGTACTTC. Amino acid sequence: CASSFDEEETQYF.

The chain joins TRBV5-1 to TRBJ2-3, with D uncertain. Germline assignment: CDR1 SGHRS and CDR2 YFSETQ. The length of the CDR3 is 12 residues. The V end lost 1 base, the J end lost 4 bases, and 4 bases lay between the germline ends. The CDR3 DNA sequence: TGCGCCAGCAGCTTGTGGTCAGATACGCAGTATTTT. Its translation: CASSLWSDTQYF.

CDR3 region: CASSGQVAYNEQFF. CDR3 DNA: TGTGCCAGCAGTGGACAGGTTGCGTACAATGAGCAGTTCTTC. This chain joins TRBV25-1 and TRBJ2-1, with D tentatively TRBD1 (6 bases). Germline V lookup: CDR1 MGHDK, CDR2 SYGVNS. The CDR3 consists of 14 residues. V shed 4 bases and J shed 4 bases, with 11 bases lying between them.

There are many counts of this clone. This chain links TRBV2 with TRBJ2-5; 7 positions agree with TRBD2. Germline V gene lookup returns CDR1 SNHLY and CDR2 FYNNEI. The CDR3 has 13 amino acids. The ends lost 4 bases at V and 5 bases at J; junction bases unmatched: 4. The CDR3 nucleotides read TGTGCCAGCAGTGTTTGGGAGGGGGAGACCCAGTACTTC. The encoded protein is CASSVWEGETQYF.

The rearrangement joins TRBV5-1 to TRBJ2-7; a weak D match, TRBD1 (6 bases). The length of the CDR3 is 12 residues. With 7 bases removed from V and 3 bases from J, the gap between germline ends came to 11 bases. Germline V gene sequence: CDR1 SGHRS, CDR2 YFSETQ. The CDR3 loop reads CASGDNYYEQYF. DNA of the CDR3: TGCGCCAGCGGGGACAACTACTACGAGCAGTACTTC.

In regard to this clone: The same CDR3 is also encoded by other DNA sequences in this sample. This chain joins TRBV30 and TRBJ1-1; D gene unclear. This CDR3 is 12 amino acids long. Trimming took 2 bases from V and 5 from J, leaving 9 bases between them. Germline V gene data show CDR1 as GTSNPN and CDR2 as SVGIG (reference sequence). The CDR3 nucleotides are TGTGCCTGGAGTCTAGGAAATACTGAAGCTTTCTTT. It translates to CAWSLGNTEAFF.

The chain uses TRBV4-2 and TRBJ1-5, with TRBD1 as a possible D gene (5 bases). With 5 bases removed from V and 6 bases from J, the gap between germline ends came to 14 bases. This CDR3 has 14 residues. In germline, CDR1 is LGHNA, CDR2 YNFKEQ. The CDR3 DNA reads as TGTGCCAGCAGCTTGGGGCAGGGCTTTCAGCCCCAGCATTTT. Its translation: CASSLGQGFQPQHF.

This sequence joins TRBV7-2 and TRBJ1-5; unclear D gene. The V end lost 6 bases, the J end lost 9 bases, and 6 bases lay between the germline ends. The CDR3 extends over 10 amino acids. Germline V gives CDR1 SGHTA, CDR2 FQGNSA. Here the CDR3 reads CASRPGPQHF. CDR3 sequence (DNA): TGTGCCAGCAGGCCTGGGCCCCAGCATTTT.

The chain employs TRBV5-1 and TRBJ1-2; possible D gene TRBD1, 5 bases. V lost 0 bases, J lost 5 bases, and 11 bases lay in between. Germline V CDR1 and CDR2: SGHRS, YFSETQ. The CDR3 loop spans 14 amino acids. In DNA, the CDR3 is TGCGCCAGCAGCTTGGCGGGGGGTCTATATGGCTACACCTTC. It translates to CASSLAGGLYGYTF.

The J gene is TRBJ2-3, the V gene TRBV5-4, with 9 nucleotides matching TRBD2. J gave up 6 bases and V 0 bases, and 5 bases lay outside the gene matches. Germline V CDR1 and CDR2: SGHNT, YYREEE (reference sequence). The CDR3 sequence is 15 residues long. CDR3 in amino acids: CASSLGGLAADTQYF. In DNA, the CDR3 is TGTGCCAGCAGCTTGGGGGGACTAGCAGCCGATACGCAGTATTTT.

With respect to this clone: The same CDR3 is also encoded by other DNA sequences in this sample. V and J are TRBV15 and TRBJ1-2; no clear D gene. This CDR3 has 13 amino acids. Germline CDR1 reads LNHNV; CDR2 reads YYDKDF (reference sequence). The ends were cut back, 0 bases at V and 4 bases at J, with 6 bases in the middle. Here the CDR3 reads CATSRDSIYGYTF. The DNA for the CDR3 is TGTGCCACCAGCAGAGATTCGATCTATGGCTACACCTTC.

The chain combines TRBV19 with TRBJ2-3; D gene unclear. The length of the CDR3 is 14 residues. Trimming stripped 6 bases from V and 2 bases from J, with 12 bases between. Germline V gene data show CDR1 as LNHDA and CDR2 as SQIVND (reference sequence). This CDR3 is CASRGEWVTDTQYF. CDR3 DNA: TGTGCCAGTAGGGGCGAATGGGTCACAGATACGCAGTATTTT. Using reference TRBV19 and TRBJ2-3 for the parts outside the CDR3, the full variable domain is DGGITQSPKYLFRKEGQNVTLSCEQNLNHDAMYWYRQDPGQGLRLIYYSQIVNDFQKGDIAEGYSVSREKKESFPLTVTSAQKNPTAFYLCASRGEWVTDTQYFGPGTRLTVL.

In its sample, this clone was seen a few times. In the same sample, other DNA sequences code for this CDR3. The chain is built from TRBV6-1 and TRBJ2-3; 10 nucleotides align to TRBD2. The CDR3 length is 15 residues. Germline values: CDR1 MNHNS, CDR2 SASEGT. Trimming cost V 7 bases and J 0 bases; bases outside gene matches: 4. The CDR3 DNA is TGTGCCAGCAAACGACTAGCGGGCAGCACAGATACGCAGTATTTT. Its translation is CASKRLAGSTDTQYF.

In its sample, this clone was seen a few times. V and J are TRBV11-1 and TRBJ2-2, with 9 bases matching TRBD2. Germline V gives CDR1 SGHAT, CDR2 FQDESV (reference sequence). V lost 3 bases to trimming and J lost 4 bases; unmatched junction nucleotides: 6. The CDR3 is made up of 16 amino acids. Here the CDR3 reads CASSFPASGITGELFF. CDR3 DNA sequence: TGTGCCAGCAGCTTCCCGGCTAGCGGGATCACCGGGGAGCTGTTTTTT.

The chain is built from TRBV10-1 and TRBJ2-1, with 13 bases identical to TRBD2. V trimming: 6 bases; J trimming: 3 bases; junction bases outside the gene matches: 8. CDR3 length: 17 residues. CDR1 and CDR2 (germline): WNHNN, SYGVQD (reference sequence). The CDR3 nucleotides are TGCGCCAGCAGCGCCCTCGGACTAGCGGGAGTCTACAATGAGCAGTTCTTC. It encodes CASSALGLAGVYNEQFF.

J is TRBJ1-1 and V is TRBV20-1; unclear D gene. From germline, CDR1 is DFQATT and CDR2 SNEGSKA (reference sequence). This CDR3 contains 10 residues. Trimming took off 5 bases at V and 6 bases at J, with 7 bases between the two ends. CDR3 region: CSAVRAEAFF. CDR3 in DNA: TGCAGTGCTGTTCGGGCTGAAGCTTTCTTT.

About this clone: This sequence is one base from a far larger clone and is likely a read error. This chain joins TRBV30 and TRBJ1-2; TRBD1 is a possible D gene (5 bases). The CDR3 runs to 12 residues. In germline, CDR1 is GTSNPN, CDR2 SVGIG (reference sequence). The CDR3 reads CAFARDSYSYTF. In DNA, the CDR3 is TGTGCCTTTGCCCGGGACTCCTATAGCTACACCTTC.

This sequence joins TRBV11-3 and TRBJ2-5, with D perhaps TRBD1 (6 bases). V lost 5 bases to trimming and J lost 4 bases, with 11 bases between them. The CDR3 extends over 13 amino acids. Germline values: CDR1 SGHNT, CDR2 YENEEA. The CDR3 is CASSRTRGETQYF. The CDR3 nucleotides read TGTGCCAGCAGCCGCACCAGGGGAGAGACCCAGTACTTC.

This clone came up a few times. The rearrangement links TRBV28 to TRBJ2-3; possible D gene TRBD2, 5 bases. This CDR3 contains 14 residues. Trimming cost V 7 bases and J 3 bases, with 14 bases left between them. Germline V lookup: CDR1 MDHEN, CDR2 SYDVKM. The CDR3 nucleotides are TGTGCCAGCAAGGGAGCGGAAGAAACAGATACGCAGTATTTT. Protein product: CASKGAEETDTQYF.

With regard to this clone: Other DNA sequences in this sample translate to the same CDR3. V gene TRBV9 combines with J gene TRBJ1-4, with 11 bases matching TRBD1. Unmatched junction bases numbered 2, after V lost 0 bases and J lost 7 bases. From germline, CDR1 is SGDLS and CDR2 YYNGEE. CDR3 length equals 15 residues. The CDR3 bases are TGTGCCAGCAGCGTAGCCGGGACAGGGGGTGAAAAACTGTTTTTT. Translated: CASSVAGTGGEKLFF.

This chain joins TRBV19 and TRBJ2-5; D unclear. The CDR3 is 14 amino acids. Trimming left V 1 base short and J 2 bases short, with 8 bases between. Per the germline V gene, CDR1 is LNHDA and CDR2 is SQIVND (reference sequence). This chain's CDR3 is CASSIAGYQETQYF. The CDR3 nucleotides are TGTGCCAGTAGTATAGCGGGTTATCAAGAGACCCAGTACTTC.

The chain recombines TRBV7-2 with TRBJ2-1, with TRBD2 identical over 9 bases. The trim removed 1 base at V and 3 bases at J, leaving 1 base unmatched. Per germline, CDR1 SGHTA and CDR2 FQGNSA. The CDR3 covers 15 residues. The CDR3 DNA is TGTGCCAGCAGCTTAGTAGCGGGAGTCTACAATGAGCAGTTCTTC. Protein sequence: CASSLVAGVYNEQFF.

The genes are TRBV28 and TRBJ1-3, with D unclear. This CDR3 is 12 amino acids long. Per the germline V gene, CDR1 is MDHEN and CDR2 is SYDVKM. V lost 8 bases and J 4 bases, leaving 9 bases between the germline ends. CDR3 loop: CASCPVGNTIYF. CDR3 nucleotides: TGTGCCAGCTGTCCGGTGGGAAACACCATATATTTT.

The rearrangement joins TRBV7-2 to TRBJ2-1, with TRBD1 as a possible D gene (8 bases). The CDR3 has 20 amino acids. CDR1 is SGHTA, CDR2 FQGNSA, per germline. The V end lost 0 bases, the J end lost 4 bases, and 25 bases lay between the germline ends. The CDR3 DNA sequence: TGTGCCAGCAGCTTAGCGAGGCAGGGGGCGCCCGGGAGGAGATACAATGAGCAGTTCTTC. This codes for CASSLARQGAPGRRYNEQFF.